This T cell receptor beta chain was retrieved from a study of spatial heterogeneity in lung cancer. Looking at the study overall: Detection of beta-chain sequences consistently exceeded that of alpha-chain sequences.

The V gene lost 5 bases and the J gene lost 9 bases, with 17 bases spanning the gap. The CDR3 totals 14 residues. The V gene's germline CDR1 is SGHTA and CDR2 FQGNSA. Notes on the study in general: Nonsynonymous mutations, ubiquitous and regional, were tracked respectively by counts of ubiquitous and regional expanded TCRs. It was found that expanded intratumoral alpha and beta TCR counts tracked tumor mutation counts.

This clonotype is labeled medium-sized. Antigen specificity is unknown. A unique molecular identifier was carried by every single TCR cDNA molecule. One entry per CDR3 protein results from TCRdb running MiXCR on the 5' RACE reads. Of about 3,700 distinct CDR3 sequences in the sample, under 5% were seen once. As to time point: sample taken at primary tumor resection. Sequenced material: lung tumor tissue, taken at surgery. The chain carries TRBV7-2 and TRBJ2-1; a weak D match, TRBD2 (5 bases). The sequence derives from a female donor with early-stage non-small cell lung cancer. The CDR3: CASSNPVEVIEQFF. The CDR3 DNA reads as TGTGCCAGCAGCAACCCGGTGGAGGTCATTGAGCAGTTCTTC.